These T cell receptor beta chains were read from a single sample in a study of T cells in localized non-small cell lung cancer. Generated by immunoSEQ multiplex PCR, the TCRdb table keeps only in-frame clones and is missing some. The profile shows about 33,000 clones, less than 80% of them singletons. Sequenced here: peripheral blood, sampled before any cancer treatment. The receptors were gathered from a male donor aged 60 or over with stage II squamous cell lung carcinoma. Both conserved end residues are trimmed from each CDR3. Each record gives: V gene, D gene, CDR3 protein. D genes are given only for firm matches.

v_call: TRBV28
d_call: TRBD1
cdr3_aa: ASSRAGQGAYSPLH

v_call: TRBV7-3
d_call: .
cdr3_aa: ASSFPGNTEAF

v_call: TRBV19
d_call: TRBD2
cdr3_aa: ASSINSGRSMETQY

v_call: TRBV11-2
d_call: .
cdr3_aa: ASSLVQALNTEAF

v_call: TRBV4-2
d_call: .
cdr3_aa: ASSQAGRGLDTQY

v_call: TRBV6-5
d_call: TRBD2
cdr3_aa: ASRDPSGGRNEQF

v_call: TRBV7-6
d_call: TRBD1
cdr3_aa: ASSTRGQGAYEQY

v_call: TRBV2
d_call: TRBD1
cdr3_aa: ASRANRGREETQY

v_call: TRBV6-5
d_call: .
cdr3_aa: ASRETGTGYT

v_call: TRBV9
d_call: .
cdr3_aa: ASSVWGSSVNEQF

v_call: TRBV10-3
d_call: TRBD1
cdr3_aa: AISHTETGGNSGANVLT

v_call: TRBV2
d_call: .
cdr3_aa: ASSVHQGDETQY

v_call: TRBV10-3
d_call: .
cdr3_aa: AISGPGEGANYGYT

v_call: TRBV6-5
d_call: TRBD2
cdr3_aa: ASSYRETSGYNEQF

v_call: TRBV28
d_call: .
cdr3_aa: ASSLHRDETQY

v_call: TRBV4-1
d_call: TRBD1
cdr3_aa: ASSQEAGTGSRETQY

v_call: TRBV2
d_call: TRBD1
cdr3_aa: ASRDRAYEQY